The 28 T cell receptor beta chains presented below share a single source sample, sequenced in a study of radiation and T cells in renal cell carcinoma (dated by TCRdb to between 2020 and 2021). According to the study, the label for this sample's time point signals: blood 4 weeks post-SBRT, at nephrectomy. In the paper's terms, the treatment or condition label means: 15 Gy SBRT to primary tumor, nephrectomy 4 weeks later. Libraries were built with the immunoSEQ multiplex PCR assay. TCRdb holds this immuneACCESS table with in-frame rearrangements only. Some clones are missing; in checked studies, unresolved V genes explain under half, and the rest has no known cause. For this sample there are roughly 80,000 clones; 75% to 90% appear just once. The ten largest clonotypes hold under 2.5% of the sample. This material consisted of blood, taken from a patient whose treatment included radiotherapy and nephrectomy. These receptors all come from a woman aged 60-70 years with renal cell carcinoma.

In this sample, this clone turned up once. The CDR3 reads CASSLEGTVANIQYF. The CDR3 DNA follows: TGCGCCAGCAGCTTGGAAGGGACAGTAGCAAACATTCAGTACTTC. V and J are TRBV5-1 and TRBJ2-4, with 7 bases lining up with TRBD1. Per germline, CDR1 SGHRS and CDR2 YFSETQ. After removal of 0 bases from V and 6 bases from J, the junction contained 6 bases not matched to a gene. The CDR3 is 15 amino acids.

This clone showed up just a few times. V and J are TRBV6-1 and TRBJ2-2; D gene ambiguous. CDR3 length: 14 amino acids. Trimming removed 4 bases at V and 1 base at J, with 7 bases between. Germline V gene sequence: CDR1 MNHNS, CDR2 SASEGT. The CDR3, as DNA: TGTGCCAGCAGTGTAGGTCAGAACACCGGGGAGCTGTTTTTT. Protein sequence: CASSVGQNTGELFF.

This clone came up once. V is TRBV5-1 and J is TRBJ2-1; TRBD2 matches at 11 bases. Germline V gives CDR1 SGHRS, CDR2 YFSETQ. This CDR3 has 16 residues. The ends lost 1 base at V and 5 bases at J; junction bases unmatched: 5. In DNA form, the CDR3 reads TGCGCCAGCAGCTTGACTAGCGGGAGCCTCCACAATGAGCAGTTCTTC. This encodes CASSLTSGSLHNEQFF.

The chain uses TRBV12-5 and TRBJ2-2; 13 bases fit TRBD2. Germline CDR1 is LGHNT and CDR2 is FRNRAP. The CDR3 contains 16 residues. The V and J ends lost 4 bases and 5 bases, in that order; junction bases with no gene match: 4. The CDR3 DNA reads as TGTGCTAGTGGTTGGACTAGCGGGGGAGGTACCGGGGAGCTGTTTTTT. This translates into CASGWTSGGGTGELFF.

This chain links TRBV5-4 with TRBJ2-5; 8 nucleotides match TRBD2. Germline V gives CDR1 SGHNT, CDR2 YYREEE (reference sequence). The V segment lost 2 bases and the J segment 5 bases; nucleotides outside the gene matches: 8. The CDR3 is 15 residues long. The CDR3 here is CASSLRGGLGETQYF. CDR3 sequence (DNA): TGTGCCAGCAGCTTACGGGGGGGCCTAGGGGAGACCCAGTACTTC.

The J gene is TRBJ1-1, the V gene TRBV4-2; D unresolved. The CDR3 length is 18 residues. The V gene's germline CDR1 is LGHNA and CDR2 YNFKEQ. V lost 0 bases to trimming and J lost 0 bases, with 17 bases between them. The CDR3 DNA reads TGTGCCAGCAGCCAAGATGGGTGGGCAGCGTTGATGAACACTGAAGCTTTCTTT. Amino acid sequence: CASSQDGWAALMNTEAFF.

The chain is built from TRBV4-1 and TRBJ1-4; D is unresolved. The V gene's germline CDR1 is MGHRA and CDR2 YSYEKL. The V end lost 0 bases, the J end lost 4 bases, and 6 bases lay between the germline ends. The CDR3 consists of 14 residues. CDR3 loop: CASSQDPSNEKLFF. The CDR3 DNA follows: TGCGCCAGCAGCCAAGATCCCAGTAATGAAAAACTGTTTTTT.

The chain links TRBV11-3 to TRBJ2-2; 12 bases are a match to TRBD2. The CDR3 length is 16 residues. CDR1 is SGHNT, CDR2 YENEEA, per germline. V lost 3 bases and J lost 6; bases outside the gene matches: 5. CDR3 amino acids: CASSLMSSGGAGELFF. The CDR3 DNA reads TGTGCCAGCAGCTTGATGTCTAGCGGGGGGGCCGGGGAGCTGTTTTTT.

V gene TRBV5-1 combines with J gene TRBJ1-5; 12 bases agree with TRBD1. Germline CDR1 reads SGHRS; CDR2 reads YFSETQ. The CDR3 loop spans 15 amino acids. Germline trimming cut 4 bases from V and 9 bases from J; bases unmatched to any gene: 8. In DNA form, the CDR3 reads TGCGCCAGCAGCGTATCCGGGACAGGGGGCTGGCCCCAGCATTTT. Its protein product is CASSVSGTGGWPQHF.

The chain carries TRBV19 and TRBJ1-2; 8 bases align to TRBD1. The CDR3 has 15 amino acids. V dropped 5 bases and J dropped 3; count of bases not matched to a gene: 8. Germline CDR1 is LNHDA and CDR2 is SQIVND (reference sequence). The DNA for the CDR3 is TGTGCCAGTAGTGGACAGGGAGAAGTCTACTATGGCTACACCTTC. This encodes CASSGQGEVYYGYTF.

This sequence joins TRBV4-1 and TRBJ1-1; D gene uncertain. Germline V lookup: CDR1 MGHRA, CDR2 YSYEKL. V gave up 1 base and J gave up 1 base, with 4 bases separating them. The CDR3 totals 13 residues. CDR3 nucleotide sequence: TGCGCCAGCAGCCAAGGATGGAACACTGAAGCTTTCTTT. Amino acid sequence: CASSQGWNTEAFF.

This clone was counted a few times. The chain recombines TRBV19 with TRBJ1-1; a weak D match, TRBD1 (5 bases). Between the trimmed V and J ends, which lost 7 bases and 4 bases, there was a span of 13 bases. This CDR3 is 13 amino acids long. Per the germline V gene, CDR1 is LNHDA and CDR2 is SQIVND (reference sequence). CDR3 coding DNA: TGTGCCAGTATCCAGGGCAAAGGCACTGAAGCTTTCTTT. Translation: CASIQGKGTEAFF.

The rearrangement joins TRBV28 to TRBJ1-1; D might be TRBD1 (6 bases). Germline values: CDR1 MDHEN, CDR2 SYDVKM. V gave up 5 bases and J gave up 7 bases, with 17 bases separating them. This CDR3 spans 14 amino acids. Here the CDR3 reads CASSTGSKGIEAFF. In nucleotides, the CDR3 is TGTGCCAGCAGTACAGGGTCAAAAGGGATTGAAGCTTTCTTT.

This chain joins TRBV19 and TRBJ1-1; 8 bases agree with TRBD1. V lost 4 bases to trimming and J lost 5 bases; unmatched junction nucleotides: 12. Germline CDR1 reads LNHDA; CDR2 reads SQIVND (reference sequence). This CDR3 is 16 amino acids long. In DNA form, the CDR3 reads TGTGCCAGTAGTAGGGGAATTGACAGGGGCGGGACTGAAGCTTTCTTT. The encoded protein is CASSRGIDRGGTEAFF.

V gene TRBV19 combines with J gene TRBJ2-5; 7 bases align to TRBD2. The last part of the DNA fits TRBJ2-7 better; the J call may be wrong. The CDR3 has 14 residues. Germline CDR1 reads LNHDA; CDR2 reads SQIVND (reference sequence). DNA for the CDR3: TGTGCCAGTGCTTGGGCTAGCGGCTCCTACGAGCAGTACTTC. The encoded protein is CASAWASGSYEQYF.

V is TRBV9 and J is TRBJ2-1, with 7 nucleotides matching TRBD1. Germline V gene lookup returns CDR1 SGDLS and CDR2 YYNGEE. The junction had 8 bases not matched to a gene; V was cut back by 4 bases and J by 1 base. This CDR3 has 16 amino acids. This CDR3 reads CASSLTGRGSYNEQFF. In nucleotides, the CDR3 is TGTGCCAGCAGCCTGACAGGGAGAGGGTCCTACAATGAGCAGTTCTTC.

The genes are TRBV29-1 and TRBJ1-2; the D is unclear. Germline assignment: CDR1 SQVTM and CDR2 ANQGSEA. Trimming left V 3 bases short and J 5 bases short, with 10 bases between. The CDR3 totals 12 residues. The CDR3, as DNA: TGCAGCGTTGATCTGGCAGCATATGGCTACACCTTC. This translates into CSVDLAAYGYTF. Full variable domain (outside the CDR3, taken from reference TRBV29-1 and TRBJ1-2): SAVISQKPSRDICQRGTSLTIQCQVDSQVTMMFWYRQQPGQSLTLIATANQGSEATYESGFVIDKFPISRPNLTFSTLTVSNMSPEDSSIYLCSVDLAAYGYTFGSGTRLTVV.

V usage is TRBV5-6 and J usage is TRBJ1-2; D perhaps matches TRBD1 (6 bases). The CDR3 is 13 residues long. The V end lost 4 bases, the J end lost 4 bases, and 11 bases lay between the germline ends. Germline CDR1 SGHDT, CDR2 YYEEEE. The CDR3, as DNA: TGTGCCAGCAGCCCGGCGGACAGCTATGGCTACACCTTC. Amino acid sequence: CASSPADSYGYTF. The variable domain in full, with the rest retrieved from reference TRBV5-6 and TRBJ1-2, is DAGVTQSPTHLIKTRGQQVTLRCSPKSGHDTVSWYQQALGQGPQFIFQYYEEEERQRGNFPDRFSGHQFPNYSSELNVNALLLGDSALYLCASSPADSYGYTFGSGTRLTVV.

Details on this clone: This same CDR3 is encoded by further DNA sequences in the sample. The chain recombines TRBV6-5 with TRBJ2-1; D call uncertain. CDR3 length: 13 residues. Trimming removed 3 bases at V and 1 base at J, with 4 bases between. From germline, CDR1 is MNHEY and CDR2 SVGAGI. The CDR3, as DNA: TGTGCCAGCAGTTATTCTTCCTACAATGAGCAGTTCTTC. It specifies CASSYSSYNEQFF.

The V and J genes are TRBV6-6 and TRBJ1-2; no clear D. The V and J ends lost 4 bases and 8 bases respectively, with 8 bases between them. The CDR3 sequence is 11 residues long. Germline CDR1 reads MNHNY; CDR2 reads SVGAGI (reference sequence). For the CDR3, the DNA is TGTGCCAGCAGTTCGGTTAGGGGCTACACCTTC. This codes for CASSSVRGYTF.

The rearrangement links TRBV6-1 to TRBJ2-5, with 14 bases lining up with TRBD2. Germline V gene sequence: CDR1 MNHNS, CDR2 SASEGT. The CDR3 totals 17 residues. With 4 bases clipped from V and 3 bases from J, the junction kept 7 bases outside the gene matches. The CDR3 DNA reads TGTGCCAGCAGTGTCCCCTGGGGACTAGCGGGAGAAGAGACCCAGTACTTC. Encoded protein: CASSVPWGLAGEETQYF.

This clone appeared once. J is TRBJ1-5 and V is TRBV28; perhaps TRBD1 as D (6 bases). Trimming took 1 base from V and 5 from J, leaving 12 bases between them. The CDR3 totals 15 residues. Per germline, CDR1 MDHEN and CDR2 SYDVKM. The DNA for the CDR3 is TGTGCCAGCAGTTTATCGAGCAGGGGATATCAGCCCCAGCATTTT. Residues: CASSLSSRGYQPQHF.

The chain employs TRBV28 and TRBJ2-5, with D hard to call. The V gene lost 1 base and the J gene lost 0 bases, with 6 bases spanning the gap. This CDR3 spans 14 amino acids. Germline CDR1 MDHEN, CDR2 SYDVKM. The CDR3 DNA sequence: TGTGCCAGCAGTTTATTTGGGGACCAAGAGACCCAGTACTTC. Its translation is CASSLFGDQETQYF.

This CDR3 reads CGTQGAPDTQYF. CDR3 nucleotide sequence: TGTGGGACGCAGGGGGCCCCAGATACGCAGTATTTT. The chain uses TRBV7-9 and TRBJ2-3; 8 positions agree with TRBD1. The CDR3 has 12 amino acids. The V gene's germline CDR1 is SEHNR and CDR2 FQNEAQ (reference sequence).

The V and J genes are TRBV28 and TRBJ1-4; D not certain. CDR1 is MDHEN, CDR2 SYDVKM, per germline. CDR3 length: 14 residues. Trimming left V 6 bases short and J 0 bases short, with 8 bases between. The CDR3 bases are TGTGCCAGCAGAGATGGAGCAACTAATGAAAAACTGTTTTTT. Residues: CASRDGATNEKLFF.

This clone has just a few counts. The gene calls are TRBV2 and TRBJ2-1; 9 nucleotides match TRBD1. V lost 5 bases, J lost 5 bases, and 7 bases stayed unmatched. This CDR3 contains 15 residues. Germline V gives CDR1 SNHLY, CDR2 FYNNEI. The CDR3 nucleotides are TGTGCCAGCAGTTACCGGGACAGGGTTAACAATGAGCAGTTCTTC. Protein: CASSYRDRVNNEQFF.

The chain combines TRBV5-1 with TRBJ1-2; no clear D. The CDR3 loop spans 14 amino acids. V was cut by 0 bases and J by 6 bases, with 12 bases left in between. CDR1 SGHRS and CDR2 YFSETQ come from the germline V gene. The DNA of the CDR3 is TGCGCCAGCAGCTTGGCCCCCCCAGCCCATGGCTACACCTTC. Protein: CASSLAPPAHGYTF.

This clone was counted once. The CDR3 loop reads CASSLAGYEAHGYTF. CDR3 coding DNA: TGTGCCAGCAGCTTGGCCGGGTACGAGGCACATGGCTACACCTTC. This chain joins TRBV5-4 and TRBJ1-2, with D uncertain. Looked up from germline, CDR1 is SGHNT and CDR2 is YYREEE (reference sequence). This CDR3 contains 15 residues. The V end lost 0 bases, the J end lost 6 bases, and 15 bases lay between the germline ends.